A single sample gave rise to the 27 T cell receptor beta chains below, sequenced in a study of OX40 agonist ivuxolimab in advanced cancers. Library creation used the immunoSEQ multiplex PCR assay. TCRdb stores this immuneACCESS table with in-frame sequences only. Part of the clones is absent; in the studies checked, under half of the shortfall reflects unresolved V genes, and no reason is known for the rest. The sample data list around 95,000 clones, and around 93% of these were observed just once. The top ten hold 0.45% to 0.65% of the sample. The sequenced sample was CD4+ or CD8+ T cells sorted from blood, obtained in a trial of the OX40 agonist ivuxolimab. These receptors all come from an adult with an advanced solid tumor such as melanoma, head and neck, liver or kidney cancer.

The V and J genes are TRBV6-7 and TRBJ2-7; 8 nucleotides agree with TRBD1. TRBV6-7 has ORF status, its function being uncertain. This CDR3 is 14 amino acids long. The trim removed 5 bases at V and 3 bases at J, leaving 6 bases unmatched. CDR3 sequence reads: CASSPDRVNYEQYF. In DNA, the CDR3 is TGTGCCAGCAGTCCGGACAGGGTTAACTACGAGCAGTACTTC.

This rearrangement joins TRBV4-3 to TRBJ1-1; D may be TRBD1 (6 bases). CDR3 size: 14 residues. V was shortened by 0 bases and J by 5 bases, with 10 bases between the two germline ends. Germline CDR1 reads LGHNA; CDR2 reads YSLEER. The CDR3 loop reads CASSQEAGATEAFF. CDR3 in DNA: TGCGCCAGCAGCCAAGAGGCAGGGGCGACTGAAGCTTTCTTT.

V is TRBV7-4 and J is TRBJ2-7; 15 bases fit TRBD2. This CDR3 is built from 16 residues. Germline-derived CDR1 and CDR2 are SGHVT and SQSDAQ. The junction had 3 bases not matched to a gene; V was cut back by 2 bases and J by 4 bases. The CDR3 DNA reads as TGTGCCAGCAGCTTACGGACTAGCGGGAGGGTTTACGAGCAGTACTTC. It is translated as CASSLRTSGRVYEQYF.

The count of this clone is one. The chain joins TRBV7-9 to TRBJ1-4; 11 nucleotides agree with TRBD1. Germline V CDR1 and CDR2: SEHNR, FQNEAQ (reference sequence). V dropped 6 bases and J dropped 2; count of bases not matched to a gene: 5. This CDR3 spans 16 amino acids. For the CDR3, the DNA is TGTGCCAGCAGTCGAGGACAGGGGGCTACTAATGAAAAACTGTTTTTT. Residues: CASSRGQGATNEKLFF.

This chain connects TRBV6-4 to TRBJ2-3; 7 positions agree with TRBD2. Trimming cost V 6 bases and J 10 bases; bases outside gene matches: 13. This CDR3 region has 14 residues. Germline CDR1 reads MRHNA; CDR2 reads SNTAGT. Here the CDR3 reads CASRDPAVGGSQYF. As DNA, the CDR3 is TGTGCCAGCAGAGACCCCGCGGTGGGGGGGTCGCAGTATTTT.

The CDR3 loop is CASSAQANTEAFF. The CDR3 coding sequence is TGCGCCAGCAGCGCCCAGGCTAACACTGAAGCTTTCTTT. The V call is TRBV5-1, the J call TRBJ1-1, with D unresolved. Trimming removed 4 bases at V and 2 bases at J, with 9 bases between. The CDR3 runs 13 residues. Germline V gene sequence: CDR1 SGHRS, CDR2 YFSETQ.

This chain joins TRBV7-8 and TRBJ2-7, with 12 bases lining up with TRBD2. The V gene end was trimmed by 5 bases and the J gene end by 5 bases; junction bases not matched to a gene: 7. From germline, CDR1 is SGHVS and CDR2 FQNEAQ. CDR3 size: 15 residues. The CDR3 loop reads CASSTRLAGVNEQYF. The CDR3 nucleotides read TGTGCCAGCAGCACCCGACTAGCGGGAGTAAACGAGCAGTACTTC.

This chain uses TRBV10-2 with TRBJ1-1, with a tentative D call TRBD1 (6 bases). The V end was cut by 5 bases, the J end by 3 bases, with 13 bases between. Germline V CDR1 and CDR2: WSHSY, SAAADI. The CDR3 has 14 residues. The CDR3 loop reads CASSPRGAYTEAFF. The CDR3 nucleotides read TGCGCCAGCAGTCCCAGGGGCGCGTACACTGAAGCTTTCTTT.

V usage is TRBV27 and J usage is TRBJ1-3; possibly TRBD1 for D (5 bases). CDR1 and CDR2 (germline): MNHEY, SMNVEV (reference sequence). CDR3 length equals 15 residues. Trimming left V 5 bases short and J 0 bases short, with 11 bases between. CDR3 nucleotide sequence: TGTGCCAGCAGTCAGCGGGGCAGCTCTGGAAACACCATATATTTT. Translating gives CASSQRGSSGNTIYF.

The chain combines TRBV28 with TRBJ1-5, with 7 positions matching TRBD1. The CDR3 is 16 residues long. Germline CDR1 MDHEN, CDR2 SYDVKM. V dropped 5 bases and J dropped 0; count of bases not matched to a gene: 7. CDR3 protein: CASSLAGGLSNQPQHF. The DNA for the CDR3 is TGTGCCAGCAGTCTAGCAGGGGGTCTTAGCAATCAGCCCCAGCATTTT.

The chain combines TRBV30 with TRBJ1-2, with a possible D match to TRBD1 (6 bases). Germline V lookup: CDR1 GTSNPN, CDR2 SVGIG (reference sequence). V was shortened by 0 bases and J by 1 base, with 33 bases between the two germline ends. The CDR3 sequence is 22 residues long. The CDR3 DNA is TGTGCCTGGAGTGTAGAGTACTACCTCACACCACAGCAGGGGAGACATAACTATGGCTACACCTTC. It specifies CAWSVEYYLTPQQGRHNYGYTF.

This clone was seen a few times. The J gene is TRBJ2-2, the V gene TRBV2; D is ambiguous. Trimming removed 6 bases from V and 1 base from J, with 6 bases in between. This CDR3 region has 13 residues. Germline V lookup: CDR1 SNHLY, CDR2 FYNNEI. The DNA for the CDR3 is TGTGCCAGCAGCGACGAGAACACCGGGGAGCTGTTTTTT. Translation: CASSDENTGELFF.

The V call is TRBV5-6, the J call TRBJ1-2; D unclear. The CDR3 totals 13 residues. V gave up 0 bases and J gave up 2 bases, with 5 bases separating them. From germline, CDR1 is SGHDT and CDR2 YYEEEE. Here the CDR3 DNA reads TGTGCCAGCAGCTTGGGCGCAAACTATGGCTACACCTTC. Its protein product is CASSLGANYGYTF. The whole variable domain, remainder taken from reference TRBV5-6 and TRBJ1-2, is DAGVTQSPTHLIKTRGQQVTLRCSPKSGHDTVSWYQQALGQGPQFIFQYYEEEERQRGNFPDRFSGHQFPNYSSELNVNALLLGDSALYLCASSLGANYGYTFGSGTRLTVV.

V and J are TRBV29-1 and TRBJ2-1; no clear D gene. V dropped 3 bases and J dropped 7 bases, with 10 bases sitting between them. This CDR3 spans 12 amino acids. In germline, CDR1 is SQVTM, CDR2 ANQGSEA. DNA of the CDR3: TGCAGCGTTGAGTTTTGGTCTAATGAGCAGTTCTTC. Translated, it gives CSVEFWSNEQFF.

CDR3 bases: TGTGCCAGCAGCTTAAGTGGCGGAGACTCCTACGAGCAGTACTTC. This gives the protein CASSLSGGDSYEQYF. This chain connects TRBV7-9 to TRBJ2-7, with D unclear. The CDR3 loop spans 15 amino acids. Per the germline V gene, CDR1 is SEHNR and CDR2 is FQNEAQ (reference sequence). The V and J ends lost 2 bases and 0 bases respectively, with 11 bases between them.

The CDR3, as DNA: TGTGCCAGCAGTTCCGGAGCAGCGGGAGGTCGCGATACGCAGTATTTT. Residues: CASSSGAAGGRDTQYF. This chain links TRBV28 with TRBJ2-3; TRBD2 matches 9 bases. The trim removed 4 bases at V and 6 bases at J, leaving 11 bases unmatched. From germline, CDR1 is MDHEN and CDR2 SYDVKM. This CDR3 has 16 amino acids.

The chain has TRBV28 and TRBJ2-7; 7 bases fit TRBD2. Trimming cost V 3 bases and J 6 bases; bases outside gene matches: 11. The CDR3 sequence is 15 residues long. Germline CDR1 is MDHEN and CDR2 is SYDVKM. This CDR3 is CASSFLGREIAEQYF. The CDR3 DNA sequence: TGTGCCAGCAGTTTTTTGGGGCGGGAGATTGCCGAGCAGTACTTC.

This CDR3 reads CASSYRDIYEQYF. The CDR3 nucleotides are TGTGCCAGCAGCTACCGGGACATCTACGAGCAGTACTTC. The J gene is TRBJ2-7, the V gene TRBV11-3; TRBD1 is a possible D gene (6 bases). Germline loops: CDR1 SGHNT, CDR2 YENEEA. Between the trimmed V and J ends, which lost 4 bases and 3 bases, there was a span of 10 bases. The CDR3 is made up of 13 amino acids. The full variable domain, its missing parts supplied by reference TRBV11-3 and TRBJ2-7, is EAGVVQSPRYKIIEKKQPVAFWCNPISGHNTLYWYLQNLGQGPELLIRYENEEAVDDSQLPKDRFSAERLKGVDSTLKIQPAELGDSAVYLCASSYRDIYEQYFGPGTRLTVT.

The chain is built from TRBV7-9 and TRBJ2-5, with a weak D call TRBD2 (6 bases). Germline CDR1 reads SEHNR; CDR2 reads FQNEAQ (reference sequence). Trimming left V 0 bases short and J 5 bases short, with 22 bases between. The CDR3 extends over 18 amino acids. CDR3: CASSLAGRGRRVGETQYF. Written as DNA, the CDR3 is TGTGCCAGCAGCTTAGCGGGGCGGGGACGACGAGTCGGGGAGACCCAGTACTTC.

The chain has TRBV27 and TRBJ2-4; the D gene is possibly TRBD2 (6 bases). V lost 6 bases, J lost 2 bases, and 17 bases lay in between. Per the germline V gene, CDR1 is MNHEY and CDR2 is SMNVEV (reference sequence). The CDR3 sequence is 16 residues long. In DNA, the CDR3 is TGTGCCAGCAGCCCCATCTCCGGGAGAACCAAAAACATTCAGTACTTC. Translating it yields CASSPISGRTKNIQYF.

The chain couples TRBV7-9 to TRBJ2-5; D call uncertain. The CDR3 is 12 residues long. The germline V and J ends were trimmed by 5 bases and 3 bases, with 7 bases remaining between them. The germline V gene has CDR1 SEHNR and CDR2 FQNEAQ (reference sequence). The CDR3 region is CASSPDEETQYF. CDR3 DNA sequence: TGTGCCAGCAGCCCGGACGAAGAGACCCAGTACTTC.

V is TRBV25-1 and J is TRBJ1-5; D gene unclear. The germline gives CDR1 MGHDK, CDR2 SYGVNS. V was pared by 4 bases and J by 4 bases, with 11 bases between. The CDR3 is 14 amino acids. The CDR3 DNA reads TGTGCCAGCAGTGTCGAGCGCAGGAATCAGCCCCAGCATTTT. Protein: CASSVERRNQPQHF.

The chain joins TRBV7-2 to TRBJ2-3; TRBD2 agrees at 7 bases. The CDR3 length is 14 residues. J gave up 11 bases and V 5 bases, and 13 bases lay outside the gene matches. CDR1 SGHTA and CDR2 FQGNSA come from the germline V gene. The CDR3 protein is CASSPLGAGVLQYF. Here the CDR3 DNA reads TGTGCCAGCAGCCCGCTTGGTGCGGGAGTACTGCAGTATTTT.

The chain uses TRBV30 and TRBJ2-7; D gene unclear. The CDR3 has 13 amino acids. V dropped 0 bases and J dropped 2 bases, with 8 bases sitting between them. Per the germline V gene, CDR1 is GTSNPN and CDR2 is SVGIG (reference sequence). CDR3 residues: CAWSVGGTYEQYF. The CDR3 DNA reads TGTGCCTGGAGTGTGGGTGGGACCTACGAGCAGTACTTC.

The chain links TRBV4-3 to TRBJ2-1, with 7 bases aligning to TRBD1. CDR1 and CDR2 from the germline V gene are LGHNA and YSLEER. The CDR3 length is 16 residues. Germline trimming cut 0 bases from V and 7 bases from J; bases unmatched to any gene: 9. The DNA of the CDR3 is TGCGCCAGCAGCCAAGATAGAGGAACAGGGGCTAATGAGCAGTTCTTC. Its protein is CASSQDRGTGANEQFF.

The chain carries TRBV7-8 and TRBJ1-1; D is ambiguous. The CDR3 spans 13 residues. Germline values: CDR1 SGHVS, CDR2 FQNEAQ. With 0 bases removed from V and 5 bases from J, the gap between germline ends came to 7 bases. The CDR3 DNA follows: TGTGCCAGCAGCTTAGCGCTCGATACTGAAGCTTTCTTT. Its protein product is CASSLALDTEAFF. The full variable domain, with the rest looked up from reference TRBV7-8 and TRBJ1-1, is GAGVSQSPRYKVAKRGQDVALRCDPISGHVSLFWYQQALGQGPEFLTYFQNEAQLDKSGLPSDRFFAERPEGSVSTLKIQRTQQEDSAVYLCASSLALDTEAFFGQGTRLTVV.

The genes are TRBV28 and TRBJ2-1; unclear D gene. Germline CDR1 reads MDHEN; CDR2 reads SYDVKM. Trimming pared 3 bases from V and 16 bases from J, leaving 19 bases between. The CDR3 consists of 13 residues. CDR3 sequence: CASSFLWYPPEFF. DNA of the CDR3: TGTGCCAGCAGTTTTCTATGGTACCCCCCGGAATTCTTC. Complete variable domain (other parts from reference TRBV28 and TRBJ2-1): DVKVTQSSRYLVKRTGEKVFLECVQDMDHENMFWYRQDPGLGLRLIYFSYDVKMKEKGDIPEGYSVSREKKERFSLILESASTNQTSMYLCASSFLWYPPEFFGPGTRLTVL.